One sample yielded the 24 T cell receptor beta chains listed below, sequenced in a study of blood T cells in healthy people across ages. For the second PCR, which ran for about 7 to 12 cycles, a sample-barcoded 5' primer and a J-beta primer mix were used. One entry per CDR3 protein, called by TCRdb with MiXCR from the 5' RACE reads. This table has about 1.6 million distinct CDR3 sequences, 30% to 40% appearing once. Sequenced: blood. The receptors stem from a woman aged 25 to 39 in good health.

The CDR3 loop reads CSARQLDEQYF. The CDR3 bases are TGCAGTGCTAGACAGCTAGACGAGCAGTACTTC. The chain couples TRBV20-1 to TRBJ2-5; D gene uncertain. The J call may not be correct, given that the DNA end is closer to TRBJ2-7. The CDR3 runs 11 residues. Germline V gives CDR1 DFQATT, CDR2 SNEGSKA (reference sequence).

Concerning this clonotype itself: A read error is possible here, since a much larger clone lies one base away. The J gene is TRBJ1-2, the V gene TRBV20-1; D is uncertain. V was cut by 3 bases and J by 4 bases, with 12 bases left in between. This CDR3 region has 13 residues. Germline values: CDR1 DFQATT, CDR2 SNEGSKA (reference sequence). The CDR3 nucleotides read TGCAGTGCTAGGTCCCAGCTTGCCTATGGCTACACCTTC. Translation: CSARSQLAYGYTF.

This clonotype was observed a handful of times. The gene calls are TRBV7-6 and TRBJ1-1; maybe TRBD1 (6 bases). V lost 5 bases to trimming and J lost 5 bases, with 12 bases between them. The CDR3 runs to 13 residues. The germline V gene encodes CDR1 SGHVS and CDR2 FNYEAQ. Here the CDR3 DNA reads TGTGCCAGCAGCATAGAAAGGGGGACTGAAGCTTTCTTT. Protein product: CASSIERGTEAFF.

For the CDR3, the DNA is TGTGCCAGCAGTCTCATCCCAGCGCTGCAGTTCTTC. Protein product: CASSLIPALQFF. V usage is TRBV12-3 or TRBV12-4 and J usage is TRBJ2-1; no reliable D call. The CDR3 consists of 12 residues. The V and J ends lost 5 bases and 12 bases respectively, with 14 bases between them.

In this sample, this clonotype turned up many times. The chain couples TRBV6-2 or TRBV6-3 to TRBJ2-6, with 7 nucleotides matching TRBD1. V lost 4 bases and J lost 2; bases outside the gene matches: 2. This CDR3 spans 15 amino acids. CDR1 MNHEY and CDR2 SVGEGT come from the germline V gene. CDR3 coding DNA: TGTGCCAGCAGTTTCGACAGGGCTGGGGCCAACGTCCTGACTTTC. Amino acid sequence: CASSFDRAGANVLTF.

This clonotype has a single count. Germline is not matched at one junction end, which may reflect a read error. The V call is TRBV5-6, the J call TRBJ1-1, with D possibly matching TRBD1 (5 bases). Germline assignment: CDR1 SGHDT and CDR2 YYEEEE. This CDR3 contains 16 residues. The CDR3 loop reads CASSFGIEGLNTEAFF. The DNA for the CDR3 is TGCGCCAGCAGCTTTGGGATCGAGGGGCTGAACACTGAAGCTTTCTTT.

A few counts support this clonotype. This sequence joins TRBV5-1 and TRBJ1-1; maybe TRBD1 (6 bases). The germline V and J ends were trimmed by 4 bases and 8 bases, with 15 bases remaining between them. The CDR3 sequence is 13 residues long. Germline loops: CDR1 SGHRS, CDR2 YFSETQ. CDR3 protein: CASSRGQWTEAFF. CDR3 nucleotide sequence: TGCGCCAGCAGCCGAGGACAGTGGACGGAAGCTTTCTTT. The entire variable domain, with the rest obtained from reference TRBV5-1 and TRBJ1-1, is as follows: KAGVTQTPRYLIKTRGQQVTLSCSPISGHRSVSWYQQTPGQGLQFLFEYFSETQRNKGNFPGRFSGRQFSNSRSEMNVSTLELGDSALYLCASSRGQWTEAFFGQGTRLTVV.

This clonotype was seen a few times. V is TRBV5-6 and J is TRBJ1-1; TRBD1 matches at 7 bases. This CDR3 contains 15 residues. The V and J ends lost 4 bases and 0 bases, in that order; junction bases with no gene match: 6. Germline V CDR1 and CDR2: SGHDT, YYEEEE. CDR3 region: CASSRDSEMNTEAFF. The DNA for the CDR3 is TGTGCCAGCAGCCGGGACAGCGAGATGAACACTGAAGCTTTCTTT.

In DNA form, the CDR3 reads TGCGCCAGCAGCTTGGCCGGCGGGGGTGTTTACAATGAGCAGTACTTC. Its protein product is CASSLAGGGVYNEQYF. This rearrangement joins TRBV5-1 to TRBJ2-7; 7 bases map to TRBD2. The CDR3 is 16 residues long. The germline V gene encodes CDR1 SGHRS and CDR2 YFSETQ. V dropped 0 bases and J dropped 7; count of bases not matched to a gene: 13.

This clonotype was counted a few times. The chain joins TRBV4-1 to TRBJ1-4; 9 bases agree with TRBD1. Unmatched junction bases numbered 7, after V lost 4 bases and J lost 7 bases. Germline assignment: CDR1 MGHRA and CDR2 YSYEKL. The CDR3 loop spans 15 amino acids. DNA for the CDR3: TGCGCCAGCAGCCCCAGACAGGGGGTTAGTGAAAAACTGTTTTTT. Translating gives CASSPRQGVSEKLFF.

The sample holds a few counts of this clonotype. The chain couples TRBV5-1 to TRBJ1-6; 7 bases fit TRBD1. The length of the CDR3 is 14 residues. Per the germline V gene, CDR1 is SGHRS and CDR2 is YFSETQ. The trim removed 0 bases at V and 11 bases at J, leaving 5 bases unmatched. CDR3 sequence (DNA): TGCGCCAGCAGCTTGGAAGAGGGACAGCCACCCCTCCACTTT. Protein: CASSLEEGQPPLHF.

This clonotype was seen a handful of times. The gene calls are TRBV20-1 and TRBJ2-7; 7 bases line up with TRBD1. The CDR3 is 15 amino acids. Trimming removed 4 bases from V and 5 bases from J; junction bases left unmatched: 14. Per germline, CDR1 DFQATT and CDR2 SNEGSKA (reference sequence). DNA for the CDR3: TGCAGTGCTATTGGGGAATATACAGGGGAAAACGAGCAGTACTTC. Protein: CSAIGEYTGENEQYF.

The chain combines TRBV20-1 with TRBJ2-1; D perhaps matches TRBD1 (6 bases). The CDR3 sequence is 15 residues long. Trimming stripped 0 bases from V and 6 bases from J, with 15 bases between. The germline gives CDR1 DFQATT, CDR2 SNEGSKA (reference sequence). Written as DNA, the CDR3 is TGCAGTGCTAGAGATCTACAGGGTTTTAGCAATGAGCAGTTCTTC. It translates to CSARDLQGFSNEQFF.

This clonotype was seen more than once but under ten times. The rearrangement joins TRBV7-9 to TRBJ1-2; a possible D gene is TRBD1 (5 bases). The CDR3 consists of 14 residues. Germline V gene sequence: CDR1 SEHNR, CDR2 FQNEAQ (reference sequence). V was pared by 5 bases and J by 8 bases, with 18 bases between. The CDR3 region has the DNA TGTGCCAGCAGCCGGACGGGGGGTGTTCAGGGCTACACCTTC. Protein sequence: CASSRTGGVQGYTF. Looking up the rest from reference TRBV7-9 and TRBJ1-2 gives the full variable domain: DTGVSQNPRHKITKRGQNVTFRCDPISEHNRLYWYRQTLGQGPEFLTYFQNEAQLEKSRLLSDRFSAERPKGSFSTLEIQRTEQGDSAMYLCASSRTGGVQGYTFGSGTRLTVV.

This clonotype has just a few counts. The J gene is TRBJ2-7, the V gene TRBV5-6; 14 bases match TRBD2. CDR3 size: 19 residues. The germline gives CDR1 SGHDT, CDR2 YYEEEE. Losses at the gene ends were 0 bases for V and 1 base for J; bases not matched to a gene: 9. DNA of the CDR3: TGTGCCAGCAGCTTGGTCAGGACTAGCGGGGGGTACCCGTCCTACGAGCAGTACTTC. It is translated as CASSLVRTSGGYPSYEQYF.

V gene TRBV20-1 combines with J gene TRBJ2-1; 9 nucleotides agree with TRBD2. V lost 4 bases and J lost 6; bases outside the gene matches: 7. The germline V gene encodes CDR1 DFQATT and CDR2 SNEGSKA (reference sequence). The CDR3 is 14 amino acids. The CDR3 spells CSATTSGLFNEQFF. CDR3 in DNA: TGCAGTGCTACTACTAGCGGGCTGTTCAATGAGCAGTTCTTC.

This clonotype showed up just once. The chain joins TRBV28 to TRBJ2-2; D is possibly TRBD1 (7 bases). Deletions cut 8 bases from V and 8 bases from J, with 18 bases between. Germline loops: CDR1 MDHEN, CDR2 SYDVKM. The CDR3 contains 14 residues. CDR3: CASVAGGTTGELFF. CDR3 nucleotides: TGTGCCAGCGTTGCAGGGGGGACCACTGGGGAGCTGTTTTTT.

This rearrangement joins TRBV4-1 to TRBJ1-1; weak D call: TRBD1 (5 bases). The CDR3 is made up of 18 amino acids. Trimming pared 1 base from V and 1 base from J, leaving 19 bases between. The germline V gene has CDR1 MGHRA and CDR2 YSYEKL. CDR3 in DNA: TGCGCCAGCAGCCAAGGGGAAAGGCTACGAAGGGGGAACACTGAAGCTTTCTTT. Its protein product is CASSQGERLRRGNTEAFF.

This clonotype was detected a few times. The rearrangement uses TRBV4-1 and TRBJ1-1; D remains unclear. Trimming pared 4 bases from V and 3 bases from J, leaving 12 bases between. Looked up from germline, CDR1 is MGHRA and CDR2 is YSYEKL. This CDR3 contains 14 residues. CDR3 loop: CASSPGPVYTEAFF. In DNA form, the CDR3 reads TGCGCCAGCAGCCCCGGACCGGTTTACACTGAAGCTTTCTTT.

In this sample, this clonotype turned up once. The CDR3 protein is CSARVPSGINTGELFF. The DNA of the CDR3 is TGCAGTGCTAGAGTCCCTAGCGGGATAAACACCGGGGAGCTGTTTTTT. This chain uses TRBV20-1 with TRBJ2-2, with 9 bases identical to TRBD2. Germline assignment: CDR1 DFQATT and CDR2 SNEGSKA (reference sequence). The CDR3 runs to 16 residues. Germline trimming cut 1 base from V and 2 bases from J; bases unmatched to any gene: 5.

This clonotype was counted only a few times. This chain links TRBV6-1 with TRBJ1-2, with TRBD1 as a possible D gene (5 bases). The CDR3 consists of 13 residues. Germline assignment: CDR1 MNHNS and CDR2 SASEGT. V dropped 1 base and J dropped 8 bases, with 11 bases sitting between them. CDR3 protein: CASSEVSGDGYTF. The CDR3, as DNA: TGTGCCAGCAGTGAAGTGAGCGGGGACGGCTACACCTTC.

The V gene is TRBV20-1, the J gene TRBJ2-1, with D tentatively TRBD2 (6 bases). The CDR3 contains 17 residues. In germline, CDR1 is DFQATT, CDR2 SNEGSKA (reference sequence). V lost 0 bases, J lost 6 bases, and 21 bases lay in between. The CDR3 sequence is CSARDLGGTGVFNEQFF. In nucleotides, the CDR3 is TGCAGTGCTAGAGATCTTGGCGGGACCGGGGTTTTCAATGAGCAGTTCTTC.

CDR3 loop: CATEAGGGTEAFF. For the CDR3, the DNA is TGTGCCACCGAAGCAGGGGGAGGGACTGAAGCTTTCTTT. The V call is TRBV27, the J call TRBJ1-1; 7 nucleotides align to TRBD1. Trimming cost V 10 bases and J 5 bases; bases outside gene matches: 10. From germline, CDR1 is MNHEY and CDR2 SMNVEV (reference sequence). The CDR3 contains 13 residues.

The gene calls are TRBV20-1 and TRBJ1-1, with D unresolved. Trimming cost V 5 bases and J 0 bases, with 10 bases left between them. CDR1 is DFQATT, CDR2 SNEGSKA, per germline (reference sequence). The CDR3 totals 13 residues. The CDR3 DNA is TGCAGTGCTGGCCGGCGCCTGAACACTGAAGCTTTCTTT. Its translation is CSAGRRLNTEAFF.